This passage covers 11 T cell receptor beta chains from one sample sequenced in a study of regulatory T cells in long-lasting Graves disease. The time point denotes: persistent/refractory GD, antithyroid drugs over 5 years with positive TRAb. With RNA extracted from PBMCs as input, the TCR library was made. Arm-PCR of CDR3 regions and iRepertoire HTBI primers were used to build TCR beta libraries. TCRdb re-analysed the multiplex PCR reads in MiXCR, keeping a single row per CDR3 protein. This sample yields more than 650,000 distinct CDR3 sequences, of which around 30% are seen a single time; about two fifths belongs to the top ten. This specimen was peripheral blood mononuclear cells (PBMCs), taken when the disease was refractory, from a patient treated with antithyroid drugs. Receptors were obtained from a female donor with Graves disease.

The chain recombines TRBV29-1 with TRBJ1-2, with D possibly matching TRBD1 (6 bases). Trimming shortened V by 4 bases and J by 5 bases, and 17 bases separated the two germline ends. This CDR3 contains 14 residues. Germline-derived CDR1 and CDR2 are SQVTM and ANQGSEA. CDR3 loop: CSVVGGPTLYGYTF. Written as DNA, the CDR3 is TGCAGCGTTGTTGGGGGCCCGACCCTTTATGGCTACACCTTC.

There are many counts of this clonotype. V gene TRBV11-2 combines with J gene TRBJ2-2, with D maybe TRBD2 (5 bases). The V gene lost 11 bases and the J gene lost 5 bases, with 12 bases spanning the gap. Germline CDR1 and CDR2: SGHAT and FQNNGV. CDR3 length equals 12 residues. CDR3 protein: CAGEEVTGELFF. The CDR3 DNA reads TGTGCCGGCGAGGAGGTAACCGGGGAGCTGTTTTTT.

The chain combines TRBV6-1 with TRBJ1-3, with D perhaps TRBD1 (6 bases). Germline V gene data show CDR1 as MNHNS and CDR2 as SASEGT. The V and J ends lost 5 bases and 3 bases respectively, with 17 bases between them. This CDR3 spans 16 amino acids. This CDR3 is CASSRGAQVVGNTIYF. DNA of the CDR3: TGTGCCAGCAGTCGGGGGGCGCAGGTAGTTGGAAACACCATATATTTT.

V and J are TRBV27 and TRBJ2-2; D ambiguous. In germline, CDR1 is MNHEY, CDR2 SMNVEV (reference sequence). The CDR3 contains 14 residues. Trimming removed 6 bases from V and 4 bases from J, with 12 bases in between. DNA for the CDR3: TGTGCCAGCAGGCTACCGGGTCCCACCGGGGAGCTGTTTTTT. It is translated as CASRLPGPTGELFF.

Many counts were recorded for this clonotype. The V gene is TRBV29-1, the J gene TRBJ2-7; D not resolved. Trimming took 4 bases from V and 1 from J, leaving 14 bases between them. Germline CDR1 is SQVTM and CDR2 is ANQGSEA. The CDR3 length is 14 residues. The CDR3 reads CSVGKRSKSYEQYF. The CDR3 DNA is TGCAGCGTTGGGAAACGGAGCAAATCCTACGAGCAGTACTTC.

The chain joins TRBV5-1 to TRBJ1-4; D is unclear. The V end was cut by 0 bases, the J end by 3 bases, with 9 bases between. From germline, CDR1 is SGHRS and CDR2 YFSETQ. The CDR3 is 15 amino acids. The CDR3 loop is CASSLEIGANEKLFF. For the CDR3, the DNA is TGCGCCAGCAGCTTGGAGATTGGGGCTAATGAAAAACTGTTTTTT.

This clonotype was observed a few times. The chain links TRBV6-5 to TRBJ1-2; the D is unclear. There are 13 residues in the CDR3. Germline loops: CDR1 MNHEY, CDR2 SVGAGI. V lost 3 bases and J lost 0, with 5 bases in between. CDR3 region: CASSYASNYGYTF. The CDR3 DNA reads as TGTGCCAGCAGTTATGCATCTAACTATGGCTACACCTTC.

The V gene is TRBV2, the J gene TRBJ2-2, with 7 bases identical to TRBD1. The CDR3 length is 13 residues. V trimming: 8 bases; J trimming: 6 bases; junction bases outside the gene matches: 6. Per the germline V gene, CDR1 is SNHLY and CDR2 is FYNNEI. The CDR3 spells CASDRADPGELFF. DNA of the CDR3: TGTGCCAGCGACAGGGCGGACCCCGGGGAGCTGTTTTTT.

The chain is built from TRBV3-1 and TRBJ1-6, with no clear D. The CDR3 is 12 residues long. The germline gives CDR1 LGHDT, CDR2 YNNKEL (reference sequence). V gave up 2 bases and J gave up 10 bases, with 6 bases separating them. CDR3 loop: CASSQYGSPLHF. Here the CDR3 DNA reads TGTGCCAGCAGCCAATATGGGTCACCCCTCCACTTT.

This clonotype occurred many times. The genes are TRBV12-3 or TRBV12-4 and TRBJ2-5; perhaps TRBD2 as D (6 bases). V shed 6 bases and J shed 5 bases, with 25 bases lying between them. The CDR3 extends over 17 amino acids. CDR3 amino acids: CASSPGVIARGVETQYF. The CDR3 region has the DNA TGTGCCAGCAGCCCGGGGGTTATCGCCAGAGGAGTGGAGACCCAGTACTTC.

J is TRBJ2-1 and V is TRBV29-1, with no clear D. CDR3 length: 10 residues. CDR1 and CDR2 from the germline V gene are SQVTM and ANQGSEA. V was clipped by 5 bases and J by 5 bases, with 4 bases between them. CDR3 protein: CSVWDNEQFF. Written as DNA, the CDR3 is TGCAGCGTTTGGGACAATGAGCAGTTCTTC.